The clone carrying this T cell receptor beta chain was seen many times. Its target is unknown. The sample originates from a study of CD8 T cells in ankylosing spondylitis. The germline gives CDR1 SGDLS, CDR2 YYNGEE. V lost 0 bases and J lost 2, with 26 bases in between. There are 20 residues in the CDR3. In making TCR beta libraries, quantitative 5'-RACE with molecular barcodes was used. TCRdb re-derived calls from the 5' RACE reads in MiXCR, one entry per CDR3 protein. Counted here are approximately 25,000 distinct CDR3 sequences, under 3% occurring once; the ten biggest clones make up around 7.7%. General study results and limits: Earlier work had already found some motif variants in reactive arthritis synovial fluid and blood. Matched ankylosing spondylitis synovial fluid reportedly showed significant enrichment of disease-linked clones. One TCR beta motif, made up of about 8 highly homologous variants, appeared characteristic of ankylosing spondylitis blood.

Sequenced: blood, either unsorted or a sorted T cell fraction (not recorded which). The rearrangement links TRBV9 to TRBJ2-5; perhaps TRBD2 as D (5 bases). The receptor was isolated from a female donor with ankylosing spondylitis or in good health (not recorded which). CDR3 residues: CASSVAPLSGLGSAQETQYF. CDR3 DNA sequence: TGTGCCAGCAGCGTAGCCCCACTAAGCGGCTTGGGTAGCGCGCAAGAGACCCAGTACTTC.